This T cell receptor (beta chain) was observed in a study of blood T cell repertoires in COVID-19. Background on the study: Samples of COVID-19 (acute and convalescent) were obtained from the United States, Italy and Spain.

TCRdb's copy holds only in-frame clones and misses some; the assay was immunoSEQ multiplex PCR. The data show about 190,000 clones, 86% seen once. The material sequenced was PBMCs or T cells enriched from blood (not recorded which). The origin of this receptor is a woman in her thirties or forties in a cohort exposed to, infected with or recovered from COVID-19 (not recorded which).

The DNA of the CDR3 is TGCGCCAGCAGCTTGGGGACAGATAACTATGGCTACACCTTC. Its translation is CASSLGTDNYGYTF. The chain couples TRBV5-1 to TRBJ1-2; D possibly corresponds to TRBD1 (6 bases). CDR1 is SGHRS and CDR2 is YFSETQ in the germline V gene. The CDR3 is made up of 14 amino acids. Trimming stripped 0 bases from V and 1 base from J, with 7 bases between.